Detailed here is one T cell receptor (beta chain). Its antigen is not known. Germline loops: CDR1 SGHNT, CDR2 YENEEA. The CDR3 is 17 residues long. The V gene lost 1 base and the J gene lost 0 bases, with 15 bases spanning the gap. This specimen belongs to a study of cytomegalovirus exposure and HLA in healthy donors. Study in general: The 110 million or so unique TCR beta sequences, from roughly 170 million T cells, were found by an earlier analysis. General study results and limits: In vitro work confirmed that three CMV-associated chains recognize CMV antigens. Differences between HLA loci emerged in a later analysis of TCR association rates, with DRB1 most and HLA-C fewest.

13 Jbeta primers and 60 Vbeta primers were used for the PCR. Here immunoSEQ multiplex PCR was the method, and the copy in TCRdb shows in-frame clones only, minus some. The sample's table shows 130,000 or so clones. This receptor was taken from a woman in her late teens or twenties in good health and CMV-seronegative. The sequencing input was PBMCs. This chain connects TRBV11-3 to TRBJ1-1, with a possible D match to TRBD1 (5 bases). CDR3: CASSLASGEGMNTEAFF. CDR3 DNA sequence: TGTGCCAGCAGCTTAGCTTCGGGGGAGGGGATGAACACTGAAGCTTTCTTT.